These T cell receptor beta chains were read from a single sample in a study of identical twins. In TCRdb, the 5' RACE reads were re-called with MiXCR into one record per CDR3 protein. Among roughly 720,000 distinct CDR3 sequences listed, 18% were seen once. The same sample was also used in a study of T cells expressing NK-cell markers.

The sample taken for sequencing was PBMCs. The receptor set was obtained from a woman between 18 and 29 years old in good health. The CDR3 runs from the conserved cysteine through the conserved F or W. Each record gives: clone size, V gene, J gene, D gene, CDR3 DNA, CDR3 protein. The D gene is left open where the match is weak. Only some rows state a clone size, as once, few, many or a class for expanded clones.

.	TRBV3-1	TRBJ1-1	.	TGTGCCAGCAGCCAGGGCCTCATAGGAGCTTTCTTT	CASSQGLIGAFF
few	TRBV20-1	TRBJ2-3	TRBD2	TGCAGTGCCAACCTAGCGGGGGGGGTAGATACGCAGTATTTT	CSANLAGGVDTQYF
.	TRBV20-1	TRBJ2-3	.	TGCAGTGCTAGGACAGGCGGGGATACGCAGTATTTT	CSARTGGDTQYF
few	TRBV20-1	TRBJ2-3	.	TGCAGTGCTAGTGGGAAGGGGCAGGTCCTTTTGGTTACGCAGTATTTT	CSASGKGQVLLVTQYF
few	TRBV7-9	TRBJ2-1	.	TGTGCCAGCAGCTTAGTTTCCAGGGCAGATGAGCAGTTCTTC	CASSLVSRADEQFF
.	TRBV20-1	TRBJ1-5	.	TGCAGTGCTAGAGATCTCCGCCATAATCAGCCCCAGCATTTT	CSARDLRHNQPQHF
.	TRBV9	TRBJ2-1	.	TGTGCCAGCAGCGTAGGTCACGACAATGAGCAGTTCTTC	CASSVGHDNEQFF
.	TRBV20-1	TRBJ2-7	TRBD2	TGCAGTGCTAGAGAACCTAGCGGAAACTACGAGCAGTACTTC	CSAREPSGNYEQYF
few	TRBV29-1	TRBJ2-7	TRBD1	TGCAGCGCAGGACAGGGGGTGAGCTCCTACGAGCAGTACTTC	CSAGQGVSSYEQYF
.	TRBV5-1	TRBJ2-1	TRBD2	TGCGCCAGCAGGCCGACTAGCCACGGGGTAAATGAGCAGTTCTTC	CASRPTSHGVNEQFF
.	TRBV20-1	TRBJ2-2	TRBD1	TGCAGTGCTCCTGCCCCCGGACAGGGCTTGACCGGGGAGCTGTTTTTT	CSAPAPGQGLTGELFF
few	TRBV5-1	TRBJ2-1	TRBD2	TGCGCCAGCAGCCAGGGGACTAGCGGGAGGGCCATCAATGAGCAGTTCTTC	CASSQGTSGRAINEQFF
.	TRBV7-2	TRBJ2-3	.	TGTGCCAGCAGCTTTTGGGGGGCAGGCGATACGCAGTATTTT	CASSFWGAGDTQYF
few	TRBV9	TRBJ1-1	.	TGTGCCAGCAGCGTAGATAGGGACGGTGAAGCTTTCTTT	CASSVDRDGEAFF
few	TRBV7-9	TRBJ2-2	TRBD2	TGTGCCAGCAGCTTGCCCCCCGGGACTAGCGGGGAGCTGTTTTTT	CASSLPPGTSGELFF
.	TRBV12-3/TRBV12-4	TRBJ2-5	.	TGTGCCAGCAGCGGAGTGGAGACCCAGTACTTC	CASSGVETQYF
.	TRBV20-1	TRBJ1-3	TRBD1	TGCAGTGCTATTGAACAGGGGGCCGGAAACACCATATATTTT	CSAIEQGAGNTIYF
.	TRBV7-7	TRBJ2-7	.	TGTGCCAGCAGCCTTTTCGCGGGCTACGAGCAGTACTTC	CASSLFAGYEQYF
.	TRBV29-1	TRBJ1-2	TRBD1	TGCAGCGGGCGGACAGGGTGGAGCTACACCTTC	CSGRTGWSYTF
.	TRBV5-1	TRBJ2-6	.	TGCGCCAGCAGCTTGGAAACTCGGCCCTCTGGGGCCAACGTCCTGACTTTC	CASSLETRPSGANVLTF
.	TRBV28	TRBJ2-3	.	TGTGCCAGCAGCGGGAGAGAGACAGATACGCAGTATTTT	CASSGRETDTQYF
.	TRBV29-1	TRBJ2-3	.	TGCAGCGTTGAAACCACAGATACGCAGTATTTT	CSVETTDTQYF